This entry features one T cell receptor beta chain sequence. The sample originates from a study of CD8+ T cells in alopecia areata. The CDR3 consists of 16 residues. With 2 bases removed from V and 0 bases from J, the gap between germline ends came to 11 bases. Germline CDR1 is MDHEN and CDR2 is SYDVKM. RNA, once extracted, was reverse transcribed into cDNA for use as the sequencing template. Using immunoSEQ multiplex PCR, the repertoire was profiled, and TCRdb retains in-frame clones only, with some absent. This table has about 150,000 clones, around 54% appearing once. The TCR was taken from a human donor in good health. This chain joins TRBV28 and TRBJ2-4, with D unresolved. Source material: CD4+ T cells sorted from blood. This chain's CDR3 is CASSLDLRTAKNIQYF. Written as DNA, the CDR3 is TGTGCCAGCAGTTTAGATTTGAGAACAGCCAAAAACATTCAGTACTTC. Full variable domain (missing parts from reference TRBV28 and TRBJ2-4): DVKVTQSSRYLVKRTGEKVFLECVQDMDHENMFWYRQDPGLGLRLIYFSYDVKMKEKGDIPEGYSVSREKKERFSLILESASTNQTSMYLCASSLDLRTAKNIQYFGAGTRLSVL.